This entry lists 21 T cell receptor beta chains sequenced from one sample in a study of radiotherapy plus CTLA-4 blockade in lung cancer. Generated by immunoSEQ multiplex PCR, the TCRdb table keeps only in-frame clones and is missing some. The sample shows roughly 45,000 clones, over 55% of them seen only once. This material consisted of peripheral blood, taken from a patient treated with radiotherapy plus ipilimumab. These receptors all stem from a human donor with non-small cell lung cancer who had a partial response to radiotherapy plus ipilimumab.

V and J are TRBV5-6 and TRBJ1-1; D unresolved. V lost 2 bases to trimming and J lost 9 bases, with 8 bases between them. CDR1 is SGHDT, CDR2 YYEEEE, per germline. The CDR3 spans 11 residues. The CDR3 spells CASSFRSQAFF. The CDR3 region has the DNA TGTGCCAGCAGCTTCAGGTCTCAAGCTTTCTTT.

This chain links TRBV6-5 with TRBJ2-7, with 10 bases lining up with TRBD1. Germline CDR1 is MNHEY and CDR2 is SVGAGI. The CDR3 loop spans 14 amino acids. V lost 2 bases and J lost 7; bases outside the gene matches: 5. CDR3 region: CASSYAGQGWEQYF. The CDR3 region has the DNA TGTGCCAGCAGTTACGCGGGACAGGGGTGGGAGCAGTACTTC.

The chain carries TRBV6-1 and TRBJ2-1; TRBD1 matches 9 bases. CDR1 and CDR2 from the germline V gene are MNHNS and SASEGT. With 6 bases clipped from V and 6 bases from J, the junction kept 3 bases outside the gene matches. The CDR3 spans 13 residues. For the CDR3, the DNA is TGTGCCAGCAGGAACAGGGGGCTCAATGAGCAGTTCTTC. Amino acid sequence: CASRNRGLNEQFF.

The V call is TRBV5-4, the J call TRBJ2-5, with D possibly TRBD1 on 6 matching bases. V lost 4 bases and J lost 0, with 16 bases in between. There are 16 residues in the CDR3. CDR1 and CDR2 from the germline V gene are SGHNT and YYREEE (reference sequence). The CDR3 reads CASSQKTGWDQETQYF. CDR3 in DNA: TGTGCCAGCAGCCAAAAGACAGGCTGGGACCAAGAGACCCAGTACTTC. The complete variable domain, with remaining parts taken from reference TRBV5-4 and TRBJ2-5, reads ETGVTQSPTHLIKTRGQQVTLRCSSQSGHNTVSWYQQALGQGPQFIFQYYREEENGRGNFPPRFSGLQFPNYSSELNVNALELDDSALYLCASSQKTGWDQETQYFGPGTRLLVL.

The chain uses TRBV2 and TRBJ1-3; possible D gene TRBD1, 5 bases. Germline loops: CDR1 SNHLY, CDR2 FYNNEI. V dropped 4 bases and J dropped 2 bases, with 12 bases sitting between them. The CDR3 has 15 residues. The CDR3 here is CASSGQGSTGNTIYF. DNA for the CDR3: TGTGCCAGCAGTGGTCAGGGAAGCACTGGAAACACCATATATTTT.

The chain recombines TRBV6-1 with TRBJ1-6; D is uncertain. Per the germline V gene, CDR1 is MNHNS and CDR2 is SASEGT. The ends were cut back, 2 bases at V and 7 bases at J, with 9 bases in the middle. CDR3 length: 14 amino acids. CDR3: CASSELPGNSPLHF. The CDR3 DNA is TGTGCCAGCAGTGAACTCCCGGGGAATTCACCCCTCCACTTT.

Notes on this clone: A junction end diverges from the germline sequence, so it may reflect a read error. This chain uses TRBV5-1 with TRBJ2-3; 11 nucleotides agree with TRBD2. Per the germline V gene, CDR1 is SGHRS and CDR2 is YFSETQ. The CDR3 extends over 15 amino acids. DNA of the CDR3: TGCGCCAGCAGCTCACTAGCGGGAGAATTCAGATACGCAGTATTT. It translates to CASSSLAGEFRYAVF.

This clone has only a few counts. The chain is built from TRBV20-1 and TRBJ2-2; the D gene is possibly TRBD2 (6 bases). V was trimmed by 6 bases and J by 7 bases, leaving 9 bases between them. Per germline, CDR1 DFQATT and CDR2 SNEGSKA (reference sequence). The length of the CDR3 is 11 residues. CDR3 region: CSAGGSGELFF. In nucleotides, the CDR3 is TGCAGTGCGGGGGGAAGCGGGGAGCTGTTTTTT.

The chain employs TRBV7-9 and TRBJ2-7, with 7 nucleotides matching TRBD1. The CDR3 covers 14 residues. J was trimmed by 3 bases and V by 3 bases; bases with no gene match: 5. CDR1 SEHNR and CDR2 FQNEAQ come from the germline V gene (reference sequence). CDR3 amino acids: CASSFQGDNYEQYF. The DNA of the CDR3 is TGTGCCAGCAGCTTTCAGGGGGATAACTACGAGCAGTACTTC.

The rearrangement uses TRBV9 and TRBJ2-1; 14 bases line up with TRBD2. After removal of 4 bases from V and 0 bases from J, the junction contained 3 bases not matched to a gene. The CDR3 covers 17 residues. In germline, CDR1 is SGDLS, CDR2 YYNGEE. The CDR3 DNA follows: TGTGCCAGCAGCCGACTAGCGGGGGGGCCCTCCTACAATGAGCAGTTCTTC. Protein product: CASSRLAGGPSYNEQFF.

The V and J genes are TRBV10-1 and TRBJ1-1; D is uncertain. This CDR3 has 15 amino acids. Germline-derived CDR1 and CDR2 are WNHNN and SYGVQD (reference sequence). Trimming cost V 6 bases and J 4 bases, with 18 bases left between them. DNA of the CDR3: TGCGCCAGCAGCCCCCGCTCCGGCGGTCTCACTGAAGCTTTCTTT. This codes for CASSPRSGGLTEAFF.

The count of this clone is one. The rearrangement joins TRBV5-1 to TRBJ2-3; D possibly corresponds to TRBD1 (6 bases). The germline V gene encodes CDR1 SGHRS and CDR2 YFSETQ. Trimming stripped 5 bases from V and 0 bases from J, with 37 bases between. CDR3 length equals 23 residues. CDR3 residues: CASSRGKGYEGGSANPSTDTQYF. The CDR3 DNA follows: TGCGCCAGCAGTAGGGGGAAGGGCTACGAAGGTGGATCGGCGAATCCTAGCACAGATACGCAGTATTTT. Supplemented by reference TRBV5-1 and TRBJ2-3, the full variable domain reads KAGVTQTPRYLIKTRGQQVTLSCSPISGHRSVSWYQQTPGQGLQFLFEYFSETQRNKGNFPGRFSGRQFSNSRSEMNVSTLELGDSALYLCASSRGKGYEGGSANPSTDTQYFGPGTRLTVL.

This chain uses TRBV6-1 with TRBJ2-7, with TRBD1 as a possible D gene (6 bases). V lost 0 bases and J lost 3, with 18 bases in between. Germline V lookup: CDR1 MNHNS, CDR2 SASEGT. This CDR3 is built from 17 residues. The CDR3 DNA reads as TGTGCCAGCAGTGAAGCATTATTCGGACAGACCTTCTACGAGCAGTACTTC. Residues: CASSEALFGQTFYEQYF.

The CDR3, as DNA: TGCGCCAGCGCGCCTAGCGGGGGGGGGTGGCCAGATACGCAGTATTTT. Residues: CASAPSGGGWPDTQYF. The V gene is TRBV5-1, the J gene TRBJ2-3; 12 bases match TRBD2. The CDR3 runs to 16 residues. J was trimmed by 4 bases and V by 7 bases; bases with no gene match: 10. Germline V CDR1 and CDR2: SGHRS, YFSETQ.

V gene TRBV7-3 combines with J gene TRBJ2-5, with a weak D call TRBD2 (6 bases). V was pared by 2 bases and J by 7 bases, with 17 bases between. CDR3 size: 15 residues. Germline V CDR1 and CDR2: SGHTA, FQGTGA. DNA of the CDR3: TGTGCCAGCAGCTTAGATAGTGGGGGACTCGGGACCCAGTACTTC. This encodes CASSLDSGGLGTQYF. The whole variable domain, filled in from reference TRBV7-3 and TRBJ2-5, reads GAGVSQTPSNKVTEKGKYVELRCDPISGHTALYWYRQSLGQGPEFLIYFQGTGAADDSGLPNDRFFAVRPEGSVSTLKIQRTERGDSAVYLCASSLDSGGLGTQYFGPGTRLLVL.

This rearrangement joins TRBV5-4 to TRBJ2-1, with D tentatively TRBD2 (6 bases). Germline V gene sequence: CDR1 SGHNT, CDR2 YYREEE (reference sequence). V was cut by 0 bases and J by 5 bases, with 12 bases left in between. CDR3 length equals 15 residues. As DNA, the CDR3 is TGTGCCAGCAGCTTGGAGGCTAGCGCACACAATGAGCAGTTCTTC. This sequence encodes CASSLEASAHNEQFF.

The V and J genes are TRBV5-1 and TRBJ1-2; tentative D call: TRBD1 (5 bases). From germline, CDR1 is SGHRS and CDR2 YFSETQ. Trimming pared 0 bases from V and 4 bases from J, leaving 7 bases between. The CDR3 is made up of 13 amino acids. CDR3: CASSLGQTYGYTF. CDR3 nucleotides: TGCGCCAGCAGCTTGGGACAGACCTATGGCTACACCTTC. The entire variable domain, with the rest obtained from reference TRBV5-1 and TRBJ1-2, is as follows: KAGVTQTPRYLIKTRGQQVTLSCSPISGHRSVSWYQQTPGQGLQFLFEYFSETQRNKGNFPGRFSGRQFSNSRSEMNVSTLELGDSALYLCASSLGQTYGYTFGSGTRLTVV.

The chain carries TRBV9 and TRBJ2-2; 9 bases line up with TRBD1. Germline V gene data show CDR1 as SGDLS and CDR2 as YYNGEE. There are 17 residues in the CDR3. Trimming at V came to 0 bases and at J to 4 bases, leaving 7 bases not matched to a gene. The DNA for the CDR3 is TGTGCCAGCAGCGTAGCTGTGGGGACAGGGATCACCGGGGAGCTGTTTTTT. This codes for CASSVAVGTGITGELFF.

This clone has only a few counts. The J gene is TRBJ1-4, the V gene TRBV18; D is undetermined. Germline assignment: CDR1 KGHSH and CDR2 LQKENI. The ends were cut back, 2 bases at V and 7 bases at J, with 14 bases in the middle. The length of the CDR3 is 15 residues. CDR3 sequence: CASSPWGDRGEKLFF. The CDR3 nucleotides read TGTGCCAGCTCACCATGGGGTGATCGGGGTGAAAAACTGTTTTTT.

The genes are TRBV9 and TRBJ1-2; D gene unclear. Germline-derived CDR1 and CDR2 are SGDLS and YYNGEE. The CDR3 runs 12 residues. V lost 4 bases and J 5 bases, leaving 9 bases between the germline ends. The CDR3 loop reads CASSNGVYGYTF. Written as DNA, the CDR3 is TGTGCCAGCAGCAACGGTGTGTATGGCTACACCTTC.

CDR3 sequence reads: CASNPDTQYF. The CDR3 nucleotides read TGTGCCAGCAATCCGGATACGCAGTATTTT. This rearrangement joins TRBV6-4 to TRBJ2-3; D gene uncertain. There are 10 residues in the CDR3. V was shortened by 7 bases and J by 6 bases, with 5 bases between the two germline ends. CDR1 MRHNA and CDR2 SNTAGT come from the germline V gene.